This is a list of T cell receptor beta chains from one sample in a study of early T cells in non-severe SARS-CoV-2 infection. TCRdb called the 5' RACE reads again in MiXCR, with one record for every CDR3 protein. The sample consists of more than 70,000 distinct CDR3 sequences, around 15% of them appearing once. Sample: whole blood. These receptors were obtained from an adult who was a healthcare worker with PCR-confirmed SARS-CoV-2 infection or an uninfected control (not recorded which). Both conserved end residues are part of each CDR3.

>TRBJ2-7|TRBV20-1
CSARDNRGSDEQYF
>TRBJ1-3|TRBV4-2
CASSREGTAGSGNTIYF
>TRBJ2-1|TRBV20-1
CSARRTSYATGEQFF
>TRBJ2-7|TRBV9
CASSASAGLESYEQYF
>TRBJ1-4|TRBV27
CASSQGPGGNEKLFF
>TRBJ2-1|TRBV29-1
CSVRDFGGAYEQFF
>TRBJ2-1|TRBV29-1
CSAEGGKTEKYNEQFF
>TRBJ2-1|TRBV3-1
CASSQGRNDGYNEQFF
>TRBJ2-1|TRBV3-1
CASSHLDRAYNEQFF
>TRBJ1-2|TRBV5-5
CASSTNRDGYTF
>TRBJ1-5|TRBV19
CASSIDRLQPQHF
>TRBJ2-3|TRBV7-3
CASSSSGGGATDTQYF
>TRBJ1-6|TRBV20-1
CSASRGAFVPLHF
>TRBJ2-3|TRBV9
CASSVVASGRGDTQYF
>TRBJ1-4|TRBV28
CASSPPSRGDEKLFF